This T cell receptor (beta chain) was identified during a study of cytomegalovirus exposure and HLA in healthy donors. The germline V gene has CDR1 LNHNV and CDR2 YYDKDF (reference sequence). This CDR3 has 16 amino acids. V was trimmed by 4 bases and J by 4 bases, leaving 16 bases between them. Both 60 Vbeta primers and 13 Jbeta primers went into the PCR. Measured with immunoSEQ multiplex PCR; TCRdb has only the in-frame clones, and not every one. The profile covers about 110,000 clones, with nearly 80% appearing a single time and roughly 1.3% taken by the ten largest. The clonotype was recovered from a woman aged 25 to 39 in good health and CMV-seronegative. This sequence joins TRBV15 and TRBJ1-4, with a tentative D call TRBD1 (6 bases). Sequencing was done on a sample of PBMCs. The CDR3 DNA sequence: TGTGCCACCAGCACCAACACAGGGTCGGGTAATGAAAAACTGTTTTTT. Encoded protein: CATSTNTGSGNEKLFF.